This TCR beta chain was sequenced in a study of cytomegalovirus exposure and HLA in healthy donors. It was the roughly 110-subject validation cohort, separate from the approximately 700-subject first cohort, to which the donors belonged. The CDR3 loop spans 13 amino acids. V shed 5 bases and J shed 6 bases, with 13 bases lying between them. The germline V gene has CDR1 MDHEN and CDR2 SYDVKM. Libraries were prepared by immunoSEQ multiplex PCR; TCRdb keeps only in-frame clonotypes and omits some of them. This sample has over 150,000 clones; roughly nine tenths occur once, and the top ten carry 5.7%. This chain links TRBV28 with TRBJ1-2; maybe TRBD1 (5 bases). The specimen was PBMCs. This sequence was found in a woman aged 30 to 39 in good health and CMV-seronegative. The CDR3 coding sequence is TGTGCCAGCAGTGTAACAGGAAGTGATGGCTACACCTTC. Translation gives CASSVTGSDGYTF.